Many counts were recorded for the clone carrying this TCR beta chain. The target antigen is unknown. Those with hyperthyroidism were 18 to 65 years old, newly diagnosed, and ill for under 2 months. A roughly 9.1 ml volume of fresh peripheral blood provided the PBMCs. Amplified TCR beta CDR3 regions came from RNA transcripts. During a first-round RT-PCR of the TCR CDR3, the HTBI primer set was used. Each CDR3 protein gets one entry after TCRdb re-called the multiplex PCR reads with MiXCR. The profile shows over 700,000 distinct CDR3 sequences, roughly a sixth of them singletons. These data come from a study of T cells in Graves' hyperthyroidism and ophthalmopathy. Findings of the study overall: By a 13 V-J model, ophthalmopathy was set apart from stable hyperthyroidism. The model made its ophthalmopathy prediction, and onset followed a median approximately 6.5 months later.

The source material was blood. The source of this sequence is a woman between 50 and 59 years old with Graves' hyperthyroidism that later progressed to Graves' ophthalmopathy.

Written as DNA, the CDR3 is TGTGCCAGCACCACGCACGGACCAGCTCAGCCCCAGCATTTT. Protein: CASTTHGPAQPQHF. J is TRBJ1-5 and V is TRBV12-3 or TRBV12-4; the D is unclear. The CDR3 covers 14 residues. The V and J ends lost 7 bases and 6 bases respectively, with 16 bases between them.